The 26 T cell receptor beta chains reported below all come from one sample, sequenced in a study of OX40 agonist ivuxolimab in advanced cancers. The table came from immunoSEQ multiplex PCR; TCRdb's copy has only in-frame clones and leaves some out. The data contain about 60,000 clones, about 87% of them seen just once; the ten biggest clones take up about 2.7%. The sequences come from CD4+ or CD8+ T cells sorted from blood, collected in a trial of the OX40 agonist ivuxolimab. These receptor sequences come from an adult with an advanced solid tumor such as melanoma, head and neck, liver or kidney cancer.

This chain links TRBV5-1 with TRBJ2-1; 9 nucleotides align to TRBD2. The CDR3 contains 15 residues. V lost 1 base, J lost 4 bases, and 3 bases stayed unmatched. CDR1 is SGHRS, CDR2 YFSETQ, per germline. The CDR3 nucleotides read TGCGCCAGCAGCTTGTCCCTAGCGGGATACAATGAGCAGTTCTTC. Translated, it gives CASSLSLAGYNEQFF.

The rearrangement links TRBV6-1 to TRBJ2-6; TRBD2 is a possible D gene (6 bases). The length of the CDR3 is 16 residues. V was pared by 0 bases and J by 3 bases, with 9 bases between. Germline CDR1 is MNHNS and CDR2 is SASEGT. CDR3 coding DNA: TGTGCCAGCAGTGAAGCGGGGGGAGGTGGGGCCAACGTCCTGACTTTC. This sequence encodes CASSEAGGGGANVLTF.

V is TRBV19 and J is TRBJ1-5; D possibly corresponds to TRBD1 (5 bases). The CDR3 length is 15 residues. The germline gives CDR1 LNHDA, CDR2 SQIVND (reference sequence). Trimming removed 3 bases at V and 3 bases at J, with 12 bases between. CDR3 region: CASSMGGSANQPQHF. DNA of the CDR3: TGTGCCAGTAGTATGGGGGGGTCGGCCAATCAGCCCCAGCATTTT.

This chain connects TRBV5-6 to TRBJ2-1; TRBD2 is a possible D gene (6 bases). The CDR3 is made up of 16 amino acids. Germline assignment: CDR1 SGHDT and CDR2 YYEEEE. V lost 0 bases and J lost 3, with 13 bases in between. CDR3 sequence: CASSLVSGADYNEQFF. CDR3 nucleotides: TGTGCCAGCAGCTTGGTTTCGGGAGCCGACTACAATGAGCAGTTCTTC.

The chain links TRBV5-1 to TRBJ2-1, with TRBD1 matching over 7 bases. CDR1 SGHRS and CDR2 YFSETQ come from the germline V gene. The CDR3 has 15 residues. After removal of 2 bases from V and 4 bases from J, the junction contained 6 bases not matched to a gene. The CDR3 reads CASSLDRVQYNEQFF. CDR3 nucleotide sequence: TGCGCCAGCAGCTTAGACAGGGTTCAATACAATGAGCAGTTCTTC.

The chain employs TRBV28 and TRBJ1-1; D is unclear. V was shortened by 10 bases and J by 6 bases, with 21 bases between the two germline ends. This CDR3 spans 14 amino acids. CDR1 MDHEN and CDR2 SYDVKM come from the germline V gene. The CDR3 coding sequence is TGTGCCACCCACGAATTCGACGGTGTCGCTGAAGCTTTCTTT. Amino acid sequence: CATHEFDGVAEAFF.

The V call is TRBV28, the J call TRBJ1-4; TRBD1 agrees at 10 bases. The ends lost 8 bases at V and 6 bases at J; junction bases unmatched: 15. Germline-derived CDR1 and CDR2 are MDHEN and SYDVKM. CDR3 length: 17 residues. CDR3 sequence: CASRTGGAGQGYEKLFF. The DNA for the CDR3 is TGTGCCAGCCGGACGGGGGGAGCGGGACAGGGGTATGAAAAACTGTTTTTT.

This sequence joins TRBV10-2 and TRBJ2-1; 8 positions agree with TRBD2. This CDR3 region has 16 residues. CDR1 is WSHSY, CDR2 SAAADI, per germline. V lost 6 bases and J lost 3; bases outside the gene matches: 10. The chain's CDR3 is CASRLSGTRVYNEQFF. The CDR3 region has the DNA TGCGCCAGCAGATTATCCGGGACTAGGGTCTACAATGAGCAGTTCTTC.

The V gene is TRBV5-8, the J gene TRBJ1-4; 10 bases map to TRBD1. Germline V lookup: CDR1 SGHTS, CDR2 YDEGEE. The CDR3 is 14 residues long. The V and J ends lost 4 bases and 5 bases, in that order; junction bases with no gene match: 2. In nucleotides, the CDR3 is TGTGCCAGCAGCCGGGGACAGGGGAATGAAAAACTGTTTTTT. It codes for CASSRGQGNEKLFF.

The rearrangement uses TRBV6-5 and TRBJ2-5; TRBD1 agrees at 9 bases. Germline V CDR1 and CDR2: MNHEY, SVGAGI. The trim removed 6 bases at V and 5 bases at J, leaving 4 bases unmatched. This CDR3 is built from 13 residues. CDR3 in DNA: TGTGCCAGCAGGGGGACAGGGAGGGAGACCCAGTACTTC. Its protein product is CASRGTGRETQYF.

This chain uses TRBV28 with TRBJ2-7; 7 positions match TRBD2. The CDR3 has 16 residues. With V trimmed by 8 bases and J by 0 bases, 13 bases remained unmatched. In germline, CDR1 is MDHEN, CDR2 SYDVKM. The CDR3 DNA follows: TGTGCCAGCGGATCCCCTCTGGGCGGGAGCTCCTACGAGCAGTACTTC. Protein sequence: CASGSPLGGSSYEQYF.

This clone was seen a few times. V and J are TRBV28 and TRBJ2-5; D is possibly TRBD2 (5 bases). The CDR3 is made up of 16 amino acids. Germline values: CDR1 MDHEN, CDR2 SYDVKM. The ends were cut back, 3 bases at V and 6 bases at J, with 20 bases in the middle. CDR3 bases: TGTGCCAGCAGTTTGAGGGCACCAAACCTTTTCAAGACCCAGTACTTC. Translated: CASSLRAPNLFKTQYF.

CDR3 residues: CASSLGVGETQYF. CDR3 coding DNA: TGCGCCAGCAGCTTGGGGGTCGGCGAGACCCAGTACTTC. The chain uses TRBV5-1 and TRBJ2-5; D remains unclear. Germline V gives CDR1 SGHRS, CDR2 YFSETQ. Trimming pared 0 bases from V and 5 bases from J, leaving 8 bases between. The CDR3 covers 13 residues.

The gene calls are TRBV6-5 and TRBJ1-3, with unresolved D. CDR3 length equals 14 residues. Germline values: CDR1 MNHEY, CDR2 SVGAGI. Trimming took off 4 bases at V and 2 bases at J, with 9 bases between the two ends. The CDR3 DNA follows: TGTGCCAGCAGTTCCGTAACAACTGGAAACACCATATATTTT. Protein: CASSSVTTGNTIYF.

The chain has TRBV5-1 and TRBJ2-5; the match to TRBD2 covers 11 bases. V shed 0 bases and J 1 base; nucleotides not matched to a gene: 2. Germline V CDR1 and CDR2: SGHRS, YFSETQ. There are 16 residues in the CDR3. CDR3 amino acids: CASSLGLAGSQETQYF. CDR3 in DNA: TGCGCCAGCAGCTTGGGACTAGCGGGATCCCAAGAGACCCAGTACTTC.

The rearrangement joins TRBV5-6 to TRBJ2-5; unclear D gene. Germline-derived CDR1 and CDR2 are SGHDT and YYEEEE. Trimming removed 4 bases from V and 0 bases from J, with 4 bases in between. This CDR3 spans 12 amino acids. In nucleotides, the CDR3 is TGTGCCAGCAGCCCTTACCAAGAGACCCAGTACTTC. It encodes CASSPYQETQYF.

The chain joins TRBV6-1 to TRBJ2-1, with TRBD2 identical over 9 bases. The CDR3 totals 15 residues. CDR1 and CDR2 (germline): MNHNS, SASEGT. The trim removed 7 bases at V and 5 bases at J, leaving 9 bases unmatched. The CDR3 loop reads CASNSEAGGNNEQFF. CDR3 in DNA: TGTGCCAGCAATTCTGAAGCGGGGGGAAACAATGAGCAGTTCTTC.

The CDR3 sequence: CASSSGYYEQYF. Written as DNA, the CDR3 is TGTGCCAGCAGTTCCGGTTATTACGAGCAGTACTTC. This chain links TRBV28 with TRBJ2-7; D ambiguous. CDR3 length equals 12 residues. V was shortened by 4 bases and J by 4 bases, with 8 bases between the two germline ends. CDR1 MDHEN and CDR2 SYDVKM come from the germline V gene.

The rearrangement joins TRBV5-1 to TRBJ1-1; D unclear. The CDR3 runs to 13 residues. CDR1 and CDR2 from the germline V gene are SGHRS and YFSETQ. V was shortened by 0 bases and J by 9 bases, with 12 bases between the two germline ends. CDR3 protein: CASSLDRETQAFF. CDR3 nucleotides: TGCGCCAGCAGCTTGGACCGGGAGACTCAAGCTTTCTTT.

As DNA, the CDR3 is TGTGCCAGCAGCTTGGTCCCCGGGGAGCTGTTTTTT. Its translation is CASSLVPGELFF. The chain recombines TRBV5-8 with TRBJ2-2; D is unresolved. This CDR3 region has 12 residues. Trimming cost V 0 bases and J 6 bases, with 3 bases left between them. The germline CDR1 and CDR2 sequences are SGHTS and YDEGEE.

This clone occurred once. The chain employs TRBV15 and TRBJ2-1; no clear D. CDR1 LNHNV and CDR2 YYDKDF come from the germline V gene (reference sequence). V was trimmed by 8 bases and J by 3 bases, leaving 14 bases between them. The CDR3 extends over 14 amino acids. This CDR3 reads CATWSGIIYNEQFF. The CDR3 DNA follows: TGTGCCACCTGGTCCGGAATAATCTACAATGAGCAGTTCTTC.

The CDR3 here is CASRAASSYEQYF. The CDR3, as DNA: TGTGCCAGCAGAGCGGCGAGCTCCTACGAGCAGTACTTC. V is TRBV6-5 and J is TRBJ2-7; D is possibly TRBD2 (5 bases). This CDR3 comprises 13 residues. In germline, CDR1 is MNHEY, CDR2 SVGAGI. The V end lost 6 bases, the J end lost 0 bases, and 9 bases lay between the germline ends.

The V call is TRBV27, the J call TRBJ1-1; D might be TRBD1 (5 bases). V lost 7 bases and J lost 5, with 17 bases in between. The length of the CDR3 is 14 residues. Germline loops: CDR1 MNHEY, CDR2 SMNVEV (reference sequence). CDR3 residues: CASKDLQGGTEAFF. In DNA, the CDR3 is TGTGCCAGCAAGGACCTGCAGGGCGGAACTGAAGCTTTCTTT.

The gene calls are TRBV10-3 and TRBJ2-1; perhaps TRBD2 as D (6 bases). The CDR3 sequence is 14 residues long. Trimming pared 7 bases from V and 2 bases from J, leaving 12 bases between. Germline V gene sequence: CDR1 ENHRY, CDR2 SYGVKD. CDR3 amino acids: CAITGEPPYNEQFF. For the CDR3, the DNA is TGTGCCATCACGGGGGAGCCTCCCTACAATGAGCAGTTCTTC.

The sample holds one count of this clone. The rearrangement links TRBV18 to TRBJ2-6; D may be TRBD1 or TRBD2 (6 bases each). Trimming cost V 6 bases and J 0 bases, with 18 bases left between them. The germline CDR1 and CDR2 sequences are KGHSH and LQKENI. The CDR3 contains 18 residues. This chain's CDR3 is CASSHGQGGYSGANVLTF. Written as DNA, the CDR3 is TGTGCCAGCTCCCACGGACAAGGGGGGTACTCTGGGGCCAACGTCCTGACTTTC.

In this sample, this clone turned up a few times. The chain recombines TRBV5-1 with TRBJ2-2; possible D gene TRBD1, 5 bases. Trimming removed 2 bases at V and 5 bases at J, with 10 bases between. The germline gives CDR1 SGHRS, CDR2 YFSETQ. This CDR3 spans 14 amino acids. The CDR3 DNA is TGCGCCAGCAGCTTCAGGGTTGTAACCGGGGAGCTGTTTTTT. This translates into CASSFRVVTGELFF.